This T cell receptor beta chain appears in the sequencing data of a study of OX40 agonist ivuxolimab in advanced cancers. Study-level information: The study gave patients intravenous ivuxolimab at 0.01 to 10 mg/kg every 2 weeks. Study-level results: In general, CD8+ T cells held more expanded clones than CD4+ did, on average.

As to this clone: Its specificity is unknown.

Germline V gives CDR1 ENHRY, CDR2 SYGVKD. Unmatched junction bases numbered 2, after V lost 4 bases and J lost 1 base. CDR3 size: 16 residues. Assay: immunoSEQ multiplex PCR; the TCRdb copy retains only in-frame clones and omits some. The data hold 52,000 or so clones, with around nine tenths observed a single time. Sequences were derived from CD4+ or CD8+ T cells sorted from blood, sampled in a trial of the OX40 agonist ivuxolimab. V usage is TRBV10-3 and J usage is TRBJ2-2; 11 bases are shared with TRBD2. This TCR was recovered from an adult with an advanced solid tumor such as melanoma, head and neck, liver or kidney cancer. CDR3 sequence reads: CAISVTSGRNTGELFF. CDR3 sequence (DNA): TGTGCCATCAGTGTCACTAGCGGGAGGAACACCGGGGAGCTGTTTTTT.